The sample holds a few counts of the clone carrying this T cell receptor (beta chain). Its antigen is undetermined. The Oncomine TCR Beta short-read assay was applied to DNA of cultured CD4+ T cells. TCRdb passed the PCR reads through MiXCR, listing each CDR3 protein once. Of approximately 14,000 distinct CDR3 sequences in the sample, 30% are singletons; the top ten hold 15% to 20%. The entry originates in a study of vaccination and CD4 T cells after COVID-19. Study details: Six males and four females constituted the convalescent cohort, two of whom were Hispanic. It was a median around 100 days after diagnosis, with a range of 35 to 161, that post-COVID samples were drawn.

The treatment is: approximately nine-day PBMC culture with coronavirus spike peptide pools or control peptides (ViraFEST assay). Trimming removed 1 base from V and 2 bases from J; junction bases left unmatched: 7. The CDR3 is 17 residues long. The germline CDR1 and CDR2 sequences are MNHEY and SVGAGI. Overall study findings and caveats: Spike mono-reactivity was shown by 304 of 307 vaccine-specific clones in convalescent patients. Among reactive clones from convalescent patients, a median 86.3% appeared only post-vaccination.

The chain has TRBV6-5 and TRBJ2-2; 7 bases fit TRBD1. The receptor comes from a human donor with COVID-19. The sequencing sample was made of cultured CD4+ T cells from blood. The CDR3: CASSYLQGFPNTGELFF. DNA of the CDR3: TGTGCCAGCAGTTACTTACAGGGGTTCCCAAACACCGGGGAGCTGTTTTTT.